This T cell receptor beta chain is drawn from a study of sequential checkpoint blockade in melanoma. Study-level background: Randomization was 1:1 between first-line nivolumab→ipilimumab and ipilimumab→nivolumab.

Only in-frame clones appear in the TCRdb table, and some are missing; sequencing was by immunoSEQ multiplex PCR. Of about 5,300 clones listed, more than 75% are singletons. Regarding treatment: randomized to nivolumab then ipilimumab (arm A) or the reverse (arm B). The origin of this receptor is a human donor with melanoma. Specimen: CD8+ T cells sorted from blood (inferred from file names), collected from a patient given nivolumab and ipilimumab in sequence.

CDR3 coding DNA: TGTGCCAGCAGCCAAGGACTAGCGGGGGTTAATGAGCAGTTCTTC. Translation: CASSQGLAGVNEQFF. This chain connects TRBV4-2 to TRBJ2-1; 12 nucleotides line up with TRBD2. The CDR3 sequence is 15 residues long. Losses at the gene ends were 1 base for V and 7 bases for J; bases not matched to a gene: 2. Germline CDR1 LGHNA, CDR2 YNFKEQ.